The entry below gives a single T cell receptor beta chain sequence along with its context. Its cognate antigen is unknown. This entry comes from a study of lymphopenia after photon versus proton radiotherapy. Assay used: immunoSEQ multiplex PCR; TCRdb lists only in-frame clones, some missing. The table has under 75,000 clones, under 95% seen once. General study points: Oligoclonal CD8+ Temra expansion after nadir drove photon patients' diversity drop.

The ends lost 5 bases at V and 4 bases at J; junction bases unmatched: 9. From germline, CDR1 is MNHEY and CDR2 SMNVEV (reference sequence). The length of the CDR3 is 16 residues. This clonotype was obtained from a woman aged 40 to 50 with cholangiocarcinoma. Sample: peripheral blood, taken from a patient treated with photon-based radiotherapy. V is TRBV27 and J is TRBJ2-3; 10 positions agree with TRBD2. The CDR3 nucleotides read TGTGCCAGCAGTCCCCGGGGGAGCGGGAGGGCAGATACGCAGTATTTT. Translation: CASSPRGSGRADTQYF.